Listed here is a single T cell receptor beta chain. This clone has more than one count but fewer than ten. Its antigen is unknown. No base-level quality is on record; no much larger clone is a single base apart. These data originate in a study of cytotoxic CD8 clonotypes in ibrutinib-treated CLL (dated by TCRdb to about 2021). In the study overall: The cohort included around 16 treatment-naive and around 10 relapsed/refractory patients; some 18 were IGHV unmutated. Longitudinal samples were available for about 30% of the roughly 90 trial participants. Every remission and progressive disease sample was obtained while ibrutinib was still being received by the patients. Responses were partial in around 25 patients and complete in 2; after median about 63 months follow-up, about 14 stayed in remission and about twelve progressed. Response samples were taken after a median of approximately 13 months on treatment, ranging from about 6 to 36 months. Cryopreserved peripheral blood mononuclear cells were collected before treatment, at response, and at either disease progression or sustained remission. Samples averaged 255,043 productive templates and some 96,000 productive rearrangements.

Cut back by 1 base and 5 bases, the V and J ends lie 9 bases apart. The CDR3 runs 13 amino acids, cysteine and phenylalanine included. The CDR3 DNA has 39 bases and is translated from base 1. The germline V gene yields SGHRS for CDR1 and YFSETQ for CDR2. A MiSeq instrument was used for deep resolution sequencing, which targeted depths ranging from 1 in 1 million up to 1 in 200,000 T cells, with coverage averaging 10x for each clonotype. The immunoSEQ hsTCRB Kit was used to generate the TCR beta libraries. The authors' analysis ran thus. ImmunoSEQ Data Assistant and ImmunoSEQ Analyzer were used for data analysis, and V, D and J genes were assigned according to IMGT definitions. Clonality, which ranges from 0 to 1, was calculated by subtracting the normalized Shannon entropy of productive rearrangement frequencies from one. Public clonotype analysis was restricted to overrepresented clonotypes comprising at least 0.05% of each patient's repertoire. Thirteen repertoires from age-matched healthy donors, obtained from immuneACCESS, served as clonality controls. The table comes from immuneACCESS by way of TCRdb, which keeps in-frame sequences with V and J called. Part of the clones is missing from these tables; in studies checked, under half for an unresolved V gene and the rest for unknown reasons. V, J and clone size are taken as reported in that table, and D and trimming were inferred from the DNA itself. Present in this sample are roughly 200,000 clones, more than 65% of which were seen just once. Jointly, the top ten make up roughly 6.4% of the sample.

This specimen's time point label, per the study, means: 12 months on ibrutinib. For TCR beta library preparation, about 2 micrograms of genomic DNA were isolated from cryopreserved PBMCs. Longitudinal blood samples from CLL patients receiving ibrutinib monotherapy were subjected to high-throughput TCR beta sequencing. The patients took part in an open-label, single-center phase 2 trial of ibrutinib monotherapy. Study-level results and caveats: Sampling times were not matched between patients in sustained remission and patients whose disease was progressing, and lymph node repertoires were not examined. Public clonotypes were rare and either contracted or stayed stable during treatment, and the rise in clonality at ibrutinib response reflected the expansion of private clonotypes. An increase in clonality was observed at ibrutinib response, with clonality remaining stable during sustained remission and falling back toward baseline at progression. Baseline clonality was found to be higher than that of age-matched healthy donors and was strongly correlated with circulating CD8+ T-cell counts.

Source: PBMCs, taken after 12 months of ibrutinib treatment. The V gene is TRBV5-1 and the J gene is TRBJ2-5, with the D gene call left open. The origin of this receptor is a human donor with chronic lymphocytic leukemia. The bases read TGCGCCAGCAGCTTGTCGAGCGCCGAGACCCAGTACTTC. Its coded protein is CASSLSSAETQYF.